The present T cell receptor (beta chain) was sequenced within a study of T cells after yellow fever vaccination. Study results and limitations: Primary-vaccination clones mostly resurfaced post-booster (about 95% CD4, roughly 87% CD8).

TCRdb analysed the 5' RACE reads with MiXCR anew, one entry per CDR3 protein. The table records some 350,000 distinct CDR3 sequences, 4.1% of them present only once. To note about this clonotype: Its target is not known.

This sequence originates from a man aged 18-30 years who received the YFV17D yellow fever vaccine. The material sequenced was PBMCs, taken 5 days after the yellow fever booster vaccination.

DNA for the CDR3: TGTGCCAGCAGCCCCCTCGGGAGGGCAGATACGCAGTATTTT. Its translation: CASSPLGRADTQYF. V is TRBV7-2 and J is TRBJ2-3; 8 bases map to TRBD2. The CDR3 is made up of 14 amino acids. Germline trimming cut 5 bases from V and 4 bases from J; bases unmatched to any gene: 5. The V gene's germline CDR1 is SGHTA and CDR2 FQGNSA. Supplemented by reference TRBV7-2 and TRBJ2-3, the full variable domain reads GAGVSQSPSNKVTEKGKDVELRCDPISGHTALYWYRQSLGQGLEFLIYFQGNSAPDKSGLPSDRFSAERTGGSVSTLTIQRTQQEDSAVYLCASSPLGRADTQYFGPGTRLTVL.